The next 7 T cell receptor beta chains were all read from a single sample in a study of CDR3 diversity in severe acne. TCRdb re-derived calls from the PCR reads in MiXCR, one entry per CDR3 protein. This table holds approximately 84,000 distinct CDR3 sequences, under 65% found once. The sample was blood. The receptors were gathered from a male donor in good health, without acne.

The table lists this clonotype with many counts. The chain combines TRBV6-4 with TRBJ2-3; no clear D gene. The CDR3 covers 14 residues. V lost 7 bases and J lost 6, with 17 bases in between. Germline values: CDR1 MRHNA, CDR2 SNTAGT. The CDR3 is CASILHGYADTQYF. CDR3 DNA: TGTGCCAGCATCCTACATGGATATGCGGATACGCAGTATTTT.

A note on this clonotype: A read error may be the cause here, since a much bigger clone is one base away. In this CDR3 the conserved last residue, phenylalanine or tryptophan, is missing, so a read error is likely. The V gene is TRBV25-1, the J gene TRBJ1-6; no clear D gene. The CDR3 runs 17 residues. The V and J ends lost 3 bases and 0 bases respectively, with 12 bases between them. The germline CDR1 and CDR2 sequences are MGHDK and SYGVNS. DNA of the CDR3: TGTGCCAGCAGTGACCTGAGGAATTCCTCCTATAATTCACCCCTCCACCTT. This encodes CASSDLRNSSYNSPLHL.

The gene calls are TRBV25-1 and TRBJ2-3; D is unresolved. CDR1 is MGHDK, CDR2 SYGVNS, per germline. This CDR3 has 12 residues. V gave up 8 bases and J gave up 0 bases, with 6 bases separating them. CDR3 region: CASVGSTDTQYF. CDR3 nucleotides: TGTGCCAGCGTTGGTAGCACAGATACGCAGTATTTT.

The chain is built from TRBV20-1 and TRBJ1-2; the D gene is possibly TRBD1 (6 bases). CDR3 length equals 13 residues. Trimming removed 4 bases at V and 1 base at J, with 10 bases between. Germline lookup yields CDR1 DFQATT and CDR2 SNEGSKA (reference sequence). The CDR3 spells CSANREGNYGYTF. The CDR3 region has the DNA TGCAGTGCTAACAGGGAGGGTAACTATGGCTACACCTTC.

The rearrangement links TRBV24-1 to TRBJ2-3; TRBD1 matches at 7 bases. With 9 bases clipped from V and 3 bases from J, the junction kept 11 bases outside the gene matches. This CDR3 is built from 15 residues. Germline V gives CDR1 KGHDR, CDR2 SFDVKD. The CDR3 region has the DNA TGTGCCACCTCGACCTTGACAGGGTTAACAGATACGCAGTATTTT. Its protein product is CATSTLTGLTDTQYF.

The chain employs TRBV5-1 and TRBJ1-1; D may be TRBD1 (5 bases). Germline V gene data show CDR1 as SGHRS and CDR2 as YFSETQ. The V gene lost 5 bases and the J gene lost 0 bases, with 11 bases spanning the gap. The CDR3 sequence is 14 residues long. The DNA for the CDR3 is TGCGCCAGCAGATCCGGGGCGATGAACACTGAAGCTTTCTTT. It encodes CASRSGAMNTEAFF.

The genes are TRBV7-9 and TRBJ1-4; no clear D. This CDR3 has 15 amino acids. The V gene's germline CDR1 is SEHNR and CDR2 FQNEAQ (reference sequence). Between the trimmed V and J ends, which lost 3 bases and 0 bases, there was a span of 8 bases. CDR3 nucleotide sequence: TGTGCCAGCAGCTTCCAGGCGGCAACTAATGAAAAACTGTTTTTT. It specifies CASSFQAATNEKLFF.